This T cell receptor (beta chain) was observed in a study of cytomegalovirus exposure and HLA in healthy donors (dated by TCRdb to about 2017). About the full investigation: In an earlier analysis of some 550 of the donors, 250 to 350 Gb of sequence data and 90 million to 120 million unique TCR beta sequences from 150 million to 200 million T cells were reported. To decide whether each TCR beta V gene segment behaved as functional or pseudogenic, an earlier analysis of some 600 of the donors relied on high-throughput TCR beta sequencing. Genome-wide SNP genotypes for about 65% of the 666 donors were used in a later genetic analysis, which treated that subset as a discovery cohort. Among around 400 genotyped donors of the cohort, an average of around 250,000 unique TCR beta nucleotide sequences was sequenced per donor, of which 15% to 20% were non-productive. Four to six DR-DQ haplotypes were handled as single units for association and clustering, since linkage in the cohort was strong. An early release covering roughly 640 HLA-typed donors comprised roughly 300 gigabases of sequencing data and 85 million or so unique TCR sequences. To study patterns of TCR occurrence, a later analysis re-analyzed previously published TCR beta repertoires from 550 to 800 donors and added high-resolution HLA genotyping. Rather than drawing on any new phenotypic data, the later analysis identified candidate immune exposures from TCR beta sequences and the way those sequences occurred across donors. HLA typing included class I and class II loci at four-digit resolution. The number of donors typed differed by locus, with roughly 620-640 for A, B, C, DRB1 and DQB1, around 500 for DQA1, over 600 for DPA1, and roughly 450 for DPB1. To predict cytomegalovirus infection status, the study combined high-throughput TCR immunosequencing, statistical association of individual TCRs with disease status, and machine learning. Besides the first cohort of around 700 subjects, a separate validation cohort made up of roughly 130 different subjects was used. Of the approximately 400 genotyped donors, approximately 83% fell in the genetic ancestry cluster associated with self-reported Caucasian donors. The study was designed to test whether signatures of past pathogen exposure could be identified by cataloging public T cell receptors. The study profiled the T cell repertoires of hundreds of subjects by immunosequencing and related them to cytomegalovirus serostatus. Donor age, sex, ethnicity and CMV serostatus were compiled together with the repertoire data. All discovery cohort repertoires had been generated on a single sequencing platform. Overall results and qualifications from the work: This cohort had only TCR beta chains sequenced, and the lack of alpha or paired-chain data limited which features could be detected. According to a later analysis, TCR association rates differed among HLA loci, with DRB1 alleles showing the most associated TCRs and HLA-C alleles showing the fewest. CMV serostatus was the only immune exposure information available for the cohort. In a later analysis, most CMV-associated TCR beta chains were found to appear HLA-restricted, with HLA associations seemingly driven largely by CMV exposure. Because some donors lacked HLA typing at each locus, the association tests relied only on the typed subset. Compared with the 666-donor mean, donors in an Asian-associated ancestry cluster had fewer N-insertions in productive TCRs, according to a later genetic analysis. Across donors, most TCR sequences were observed very rarely, whereas some public TCRs were present in many individuals. A further reported finding was that TCR beta sequences accurately predicted the HLA-A and HLA-B alleles for most subjects in the first cohort. In an earlier analysis of approximately 600 of the donors, most TCR beta V segments were observed in productive rearrangements about 90% or about 30% of the time, broadly matching IMGT annotations. Some IMGT-functional V segments, including TRBV6-2 and TRBV6-3, could not be told apart with the 87-base-pair reads, so those segments were excluded. In a later analysis, about 17,000 TCR beta sequences were associated with specific HLA alleles at a false discovery rate of 0.05. The classifier was reported to diagnose cytomegalovirus status with high specificity and sensitivity in both the original cohort and the validation cohort. The sequencing pipeline was judged likely to have produced a cluster of highly shared sequence variants as a technical artifact. V-gene and J-gene trimming of TCR beta chains was associated with a missense DCLRE1C variant in a later genetic analysis, and the association was replicated in an independent cohort. Correlated functional status among segregating V segments might be attributable to linkage disequilibrium, but an unknown experimental factor could not be ruled out. A total of fewer than 200 TCR beta chains were listed by the study as associated with cytomegalovirus. When HLA alleles, especially DR and DQ, strongly co-occurred, TCR associations were difficult to assign to individual alleles. Roughly uniform sequencing depth across donors was assumed in presence/absence analyses, although this assumption may not hold. Several of the top co-occurrence clusters appeared to be linked to parvovirus B19, influenza, CMV and Epstein-Barr virus, according to a later analysis. In a later analysis, HLA-associated TCR beta chains showed more clonal expansion and lower generation probabilities than non-associated chains that were equally common. The authors suggested that the approach could potentially be generalized to other disease states and immunological phenotypes. A few of the identified cytomegalovirus-associated TCR beta chains were confirmed in vitro to be specific for cytomegalovirus antigens. Roughly 15 rarely observed V segments, including chromosome 9 orphons, were excluded from the earlier analysis of several hundred of the donors because counts were too low.

Receptor libraries were prepared by the immunoSEQ multiplex PCR assay. The multiplex PCR relied on a mix of 60 forward primers for TCR Vbeta segments and 13 reverse primers for TCR Jbeta segments. A multiplex PCR assay on genomic DNA amplified the CDR3 region of rearranged TCR beta genes. The Illumina HiSeq System was used to sequence the amplified TCR beta libraries as 87-base-pair reads. For the original study's pipeline: A later analysis counted approximately 76 million unique TCR beta chains across the roughly 700 repertoires, and roughly 9.9 million of these chains were shared by at least two donors. A nearest-neighbor algorithm error-corrected the raw reads and collapsed the reads into unique sequences, merging closely related sequences to remove PCR and sequencing errors. Alignment of CDR3 sequences to IMGT reference sequences was used to assign V, D and J gene segments. Each retained sequence needed at least a six-nucleotide match to both a V gene segment and a J gene segment. Rearrangements were classified as productive when the CDR3 lacked stop codons and remained in frame with V and J, and all other rearrangements were classified as non-productive. Following IMGT convention, CDR3 was defined as the stretch from the second conserved V-encoded cysteine to the conserved J-encoded phenylalanine. The earlier analysis of about 620 of the donors excluded sequences that lacked an unambiguous match to a single V gene segment. In an earlier analysis of more than 500 of the donors, a V segment was called functional when productive rearrangements were above 56.7%, and segregating when the standard deviation between donors exceeded 5%. A statistical classification framework was developed to diagnose cytomegalovirus status using the catalog of TCR beta chain sequences. A later analysis assigned V and J genes by comparing TCR nucleotide sequences with IMGT/GENE-DB human TR gene sequences. A later analysis assigned CDR3 sequences and most-parsimonious VDJ recombination scenarios with the TCRdist pipeline. A later analysis defined each TCR beta chain by its CDR3 amino acid sequence plus V-gene family, and excluded reads lacking a unique V-gene family. As a way to deal with suspected cross-contamination and a sequencing artifact, a later analysis dropped 640 or so nucleotide sequences that were highly shared and had low generation probability. In a later analysis, a clonal expansion index for each public chain was calculated from normalized within-repertoire ranks of inferred template counts. A later analysis computed generation probabilities with a VDJ recombination model fitted to out-of-frame rearrangements, and checked the results against IGoR. In a later analysis, hypergeometric tests were used to score TCR-TCR, TCR-HLA and TCR-CMV co-occurrence, with a repertoire-size bias correction applied to TCR pairs. To estimate false discovery rates, a later analysis permuted the HLA or CMV assignments 20 times. A later analysis grouped co-occurring TCRs with DBSCAN, adding TCRdist sequence similarity when clustering within HLA-allele-positive subsets. Repertoires with fewer than 30,000 or more than 120,000 public chains were left out of co-occurrence clustering, as were five repertoires with anomalous nucleotide sharing. TCRdb took this table from immuneACCESS and kept in-frame rearrangements with V and J called. Such tables lack part of the clones; where checked against another copy, unresolved V genes explain under half of the gap, and the rest is unexplained. V and J calls plus clone size are reproduced from that table; the DNA served to infer D and trimming. Across this sample there are about 130,000 clones, with roughly 84% seen only once. The biggest ten clones account for 1% to 1.5% of the sample.

The cohort consisted of hundreds of healthy bone marrow donors. At the time of sampling, all cohort members were nominally healthy, though unrecorded immune exposures were likely present. The donor was CMV seronegative and belonged to the group of several hundred seronegative cohort members. Every donor gave a peripheral blood sample, and the peripheral blood mononuclear cells from that sample were used for TCR beta sequencing. The Qiagen DNeasy Blood Extraction Kit was used to extract genomic DNA from the blood cell samples. The CDR3 sequence holds 15 residues, the cysteine and phenylalanine included. Only CDR3 DNA is held: 45 bases, read in frame from base 1. In the germline V gene, CDR1 corresponds to MNHEY and CDR2 to SVGAGI. The junction carries 14 bases between V and J, which are trimmed by 4 bases and 4 bases respectively. A word on this clone: There is no known antigen for this receptor. No much larger clone exists at a distance of one base, and base qualities are not known.

This chain joins TRBV6-5 to TRBJ2-1; the D segment could be TRBD2, given 5 matching bases. This receptor was taken from a girl aged 2 to 9 in good health and CMV-seronegative. The sample consisted of PBMCs. The DNA sequence is given as TGTGCCAGCAGTTTCCGGACTGAAAATTACAATGAGCAGTTCTTC. Translated, this is CASSFRTENYNEQFF.